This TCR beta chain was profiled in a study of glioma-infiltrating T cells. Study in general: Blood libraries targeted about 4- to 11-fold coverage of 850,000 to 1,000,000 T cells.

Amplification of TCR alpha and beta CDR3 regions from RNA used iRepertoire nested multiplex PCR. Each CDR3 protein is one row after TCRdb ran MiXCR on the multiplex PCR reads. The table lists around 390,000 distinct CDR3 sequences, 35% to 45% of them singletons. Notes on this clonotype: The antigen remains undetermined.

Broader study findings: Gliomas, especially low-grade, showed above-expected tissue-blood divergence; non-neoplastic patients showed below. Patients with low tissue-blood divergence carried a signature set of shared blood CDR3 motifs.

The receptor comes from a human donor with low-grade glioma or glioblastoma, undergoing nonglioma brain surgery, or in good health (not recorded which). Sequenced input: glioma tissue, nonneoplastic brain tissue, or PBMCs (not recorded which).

The DNA of the CDR3 is TGTGCCAGCAGTGCGCTAGCGGGAGTTTTGAATGAGCAGTACTTC. It specifies CASSALAGVLNEQYF. The chain recombines TRBV27 with TRBJ2-5; 10 bases match TRBD2. The CDR3 length is 15 residues. The junction had 14 bases not matched to a gene; V was cut back by 5 bases and J by 11 bases. Germline lookup yields CDR1 MNHEY and CDR2 SMNVEV (reference sequence).